This TCR beta chain derives from a study of Tregs in tolerant kidney transplant recipients. In regard to this clone: What it binds is unknown.

This CDR3 contains 15 residues. Germline assignment: CDR1 SGHDT and CDR2 YYEEEE. V lost 2 bases and J lost 0, with 9 bases in between. Findings and limits, study-wide: Biological reproducibility was not directly addressed in this study.

Thawed PBMCs were FACS-sorted into unstimulated CD4+CD25+CD127- regulatory T cells, CD4+CD25- non-regulatory cells, CD4 and CD8 cells. Assay used: immunoSEQ multiplex PCR; TCRdb lists only in-frame clones, some missing. The sample lists about 100,000 clones; 90% were seen once. The input for sequencing was CD4+ T cells from blood, taken before the transplant. This TCR came from a human donor who received a combined kidney and bone marrow transplant. The chain recombines TRBV5-6 with TRBJ2-1; D ambiguous. The CDR3 spells CASSFGFPSYNEQFF. CDR3 coding DNA: TGTGCCAGCAGCTTCGGGTTCCCCTCCTACAATGAGCAGTTCTTC.